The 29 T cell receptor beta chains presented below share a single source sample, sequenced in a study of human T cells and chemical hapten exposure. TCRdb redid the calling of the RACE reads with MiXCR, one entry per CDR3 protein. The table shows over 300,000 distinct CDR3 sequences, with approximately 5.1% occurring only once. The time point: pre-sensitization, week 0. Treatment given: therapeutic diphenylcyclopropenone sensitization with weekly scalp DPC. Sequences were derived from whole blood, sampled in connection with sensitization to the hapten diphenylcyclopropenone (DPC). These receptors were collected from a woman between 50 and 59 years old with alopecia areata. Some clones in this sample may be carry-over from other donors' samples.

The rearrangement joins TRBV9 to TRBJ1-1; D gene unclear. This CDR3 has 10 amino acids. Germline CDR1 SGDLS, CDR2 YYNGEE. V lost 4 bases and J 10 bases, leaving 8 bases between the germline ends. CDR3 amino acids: CASSPRRAFF. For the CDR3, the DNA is TGTGCCAGCAGCCCGCGGCGAGCTTTCTTT. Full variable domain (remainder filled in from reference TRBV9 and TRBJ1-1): DSGVTQTPKHLITATGQRVTLRCSPRSGDLSVYWYQQSLDQGLQFLIQYYNGEERAKGNILERFSAQQFPDLHSELNLSSLELGDSALYFCASSPRRAFFGQGTRLTVV.

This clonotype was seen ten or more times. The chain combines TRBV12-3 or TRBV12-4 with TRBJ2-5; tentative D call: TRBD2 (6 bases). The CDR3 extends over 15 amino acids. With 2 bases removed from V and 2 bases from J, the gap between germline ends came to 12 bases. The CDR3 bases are TGTGCCAGCAGTTTATCCCGGGCGGGACAAGAGACCCAGTACTTC. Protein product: CASSLSRAGQETQYF.

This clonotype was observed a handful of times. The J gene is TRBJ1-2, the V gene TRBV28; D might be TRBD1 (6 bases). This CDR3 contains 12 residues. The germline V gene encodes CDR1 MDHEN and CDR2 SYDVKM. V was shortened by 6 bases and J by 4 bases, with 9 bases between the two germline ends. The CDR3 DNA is TGTGCCAGCAGCGGGACAACCTATGGCTACACCTTC. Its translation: CASSGTTYGYTF.

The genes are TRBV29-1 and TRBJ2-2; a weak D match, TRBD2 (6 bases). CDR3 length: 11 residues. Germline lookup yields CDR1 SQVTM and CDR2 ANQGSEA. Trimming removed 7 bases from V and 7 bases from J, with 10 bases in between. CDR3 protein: CSAEGGGELFF. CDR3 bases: TGCAGCGCAGAGGGAGGCGGGGAGCTGTTTTTT.

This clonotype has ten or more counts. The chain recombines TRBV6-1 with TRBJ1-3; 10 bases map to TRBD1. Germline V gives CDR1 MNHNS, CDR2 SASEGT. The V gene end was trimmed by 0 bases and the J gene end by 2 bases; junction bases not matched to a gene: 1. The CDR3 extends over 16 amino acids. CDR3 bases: TGTGCCAGCAGTGAAGCGGGGACAGGGGCTGGAAACACCATATATTTT. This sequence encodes CASSEAGTGAGNTIYF.

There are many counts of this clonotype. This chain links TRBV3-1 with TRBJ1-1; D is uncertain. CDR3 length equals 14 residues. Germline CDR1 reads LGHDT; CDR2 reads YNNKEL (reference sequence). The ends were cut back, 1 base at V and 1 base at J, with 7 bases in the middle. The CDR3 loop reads CASSQVTENTEAFF. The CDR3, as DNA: TGTGCCAGCAGCCAAGTGACCGAGAACACTGAAGCTTTCTTT.

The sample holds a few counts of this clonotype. As DNA, the CDR3 is TGTGCCAGCAACCTGAGGAGTAATCAGCCCCAGCATTTT. Protein sequence: CASNLRSNQPQHF. The rearrangement links TRBV12-3 or TRBV12-4 to TRBJ1-5; D is undetermined. The CDR3 is 13 amino acids. Between the trimmed V and J ends, which lost 7 bases and 4 bases, there was a span of 11 bases.

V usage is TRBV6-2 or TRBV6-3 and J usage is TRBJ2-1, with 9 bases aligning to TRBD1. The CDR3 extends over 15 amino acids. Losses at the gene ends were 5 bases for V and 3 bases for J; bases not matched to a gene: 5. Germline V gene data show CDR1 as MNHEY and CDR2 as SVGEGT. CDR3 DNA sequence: TGTGCCAGCAGTCCCTGGACAGGGGACTACAATGAGCAGTTCTTC. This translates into CASSPWTGDYNEQFF.

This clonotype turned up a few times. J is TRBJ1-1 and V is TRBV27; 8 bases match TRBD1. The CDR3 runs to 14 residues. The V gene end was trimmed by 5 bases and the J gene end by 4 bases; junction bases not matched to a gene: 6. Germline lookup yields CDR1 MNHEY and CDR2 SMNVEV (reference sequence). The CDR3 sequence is CASSPRGRLTEAFF. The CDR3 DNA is TGTGCCAGCAGTCCCAGGGGGCGTCTCACTGAAGCTTTCTTT.

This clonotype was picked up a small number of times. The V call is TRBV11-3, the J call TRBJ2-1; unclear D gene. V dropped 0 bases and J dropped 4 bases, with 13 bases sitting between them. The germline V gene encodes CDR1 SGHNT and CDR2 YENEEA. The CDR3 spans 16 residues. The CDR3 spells CASSLEGGTDYNEQFF. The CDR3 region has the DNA TGTGCCAGCAGCTTAGAGGGTGGCACAGATTACAATGAGCAGTTCTTC.

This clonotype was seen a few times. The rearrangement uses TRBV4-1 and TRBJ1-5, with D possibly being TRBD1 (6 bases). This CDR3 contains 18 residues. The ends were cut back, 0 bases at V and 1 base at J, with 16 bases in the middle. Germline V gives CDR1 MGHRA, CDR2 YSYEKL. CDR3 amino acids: CASSQDPIRQVSNQPQHF. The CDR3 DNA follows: TGCGCCAGCAGCCAAGATCCAATAAGACAGGTCAGCAATCAGCCCCAGCATTTT.

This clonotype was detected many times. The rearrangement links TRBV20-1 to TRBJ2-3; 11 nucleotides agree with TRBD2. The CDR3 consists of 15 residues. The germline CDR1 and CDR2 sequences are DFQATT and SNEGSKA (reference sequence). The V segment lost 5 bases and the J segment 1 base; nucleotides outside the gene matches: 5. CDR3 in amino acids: CSASGTSGRTDTQYF. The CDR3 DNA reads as TGCAGTGCTTCCGGGACTAGCGGCCGCACAGATACGCAGTATTTT.

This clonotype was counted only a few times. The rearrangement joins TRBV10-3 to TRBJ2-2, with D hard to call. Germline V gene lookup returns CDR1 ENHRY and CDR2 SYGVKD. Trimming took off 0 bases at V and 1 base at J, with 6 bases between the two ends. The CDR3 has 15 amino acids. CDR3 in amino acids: CAISESRLNTGELFF. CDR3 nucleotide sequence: TGTGCCATCAGTGAGTCCCGGTTGAACACCGGGGAGCTGTTTTTT.

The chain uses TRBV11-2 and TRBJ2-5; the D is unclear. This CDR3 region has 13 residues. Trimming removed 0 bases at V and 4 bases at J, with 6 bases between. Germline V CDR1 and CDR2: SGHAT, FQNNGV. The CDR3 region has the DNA TGTGCCAGCAGCTTAGATGGGCGAGAGACCCAGTACTTC. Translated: CASSLDGRETQYF.

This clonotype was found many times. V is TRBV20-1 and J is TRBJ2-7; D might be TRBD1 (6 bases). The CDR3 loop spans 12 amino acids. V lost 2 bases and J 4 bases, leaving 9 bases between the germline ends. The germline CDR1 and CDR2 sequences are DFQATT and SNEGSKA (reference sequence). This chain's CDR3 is CSARWTAYEQYF. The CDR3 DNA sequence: TGCAGTGCTAGATGGACAGCGTACGAGCAGTACTTC.

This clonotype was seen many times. As DNA, the CDR3 is TGCGCCAGCACCCAGGAATTAGTGCAGTTCTTC. It yields the protein CASTQELVQFF. This chain connects TRBV10-2 to TRBJ2-1; unclear D gene. Germline V gene lookup returns CDR1 WSHSY and CDR2 SAAADI. This CDR3 is 11 amino acids long. The germline V and J ends were trimmed by 7 bases and 12 bases, with 13 bases remaining between them.

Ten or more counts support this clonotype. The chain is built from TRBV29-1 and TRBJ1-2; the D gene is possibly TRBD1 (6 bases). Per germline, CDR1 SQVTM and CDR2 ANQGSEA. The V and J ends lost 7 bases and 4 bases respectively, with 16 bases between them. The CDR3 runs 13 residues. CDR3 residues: CSAVGGRGYGYTF. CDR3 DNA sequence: TGCAGCGCAGTGGGGGGCCGGGGCTATGGCTACACCTTC. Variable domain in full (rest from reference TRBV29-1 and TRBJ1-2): SAVISQKPSRDICQRGTSLTIQCQVDSQVTMMFWYRQQPGQSLTLIATANQGSEATYESGFVIDKFPISRPNLTFSTLTVSNMSPEDSSIYLCSAVGGRGYGYTFGSGTRLTVV.

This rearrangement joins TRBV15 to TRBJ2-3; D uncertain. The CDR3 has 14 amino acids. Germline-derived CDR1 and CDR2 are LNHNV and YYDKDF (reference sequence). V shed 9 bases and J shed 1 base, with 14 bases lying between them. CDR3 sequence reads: CATSVGIGTDTQYF. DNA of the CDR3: TGTGCCACGAGCGTAGGGATCGGCACAGATACGCAGTATTTT.

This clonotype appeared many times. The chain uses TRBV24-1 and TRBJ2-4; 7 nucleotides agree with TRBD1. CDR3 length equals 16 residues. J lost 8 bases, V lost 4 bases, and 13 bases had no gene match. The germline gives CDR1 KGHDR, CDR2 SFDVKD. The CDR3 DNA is TGTGCCACCAGTGACCCGCGACAGGGTAGTGATGACATTCAGTACTTC. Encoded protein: CATSDPRQGSDDIQYF.

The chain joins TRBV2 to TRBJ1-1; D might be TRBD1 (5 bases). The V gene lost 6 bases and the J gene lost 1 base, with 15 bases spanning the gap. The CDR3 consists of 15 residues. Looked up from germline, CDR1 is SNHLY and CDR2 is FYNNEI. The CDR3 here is CASRVDEQANTEAFF. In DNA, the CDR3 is TGTGCCAGCAGGGTTGACGAACAGGCGAACACTGAAGCTTTCTTT.

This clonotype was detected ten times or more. The CDR3 DNA follows: TGTGCCAGCAGCGCCGGAGACCAGAACACTGAAGCTTTCTTT. Residues: CASSAGDQNTEAFF. The J gene is TRBJ1-1, the V gene TRBV4-2; D unresolved. Per germline, CDR1 LGHNA and CDR2 YNFKEQ. V gave up 5 bases and J gave up 1 base, with 11 bases separating them. This CDR3 is built from 14 residues.

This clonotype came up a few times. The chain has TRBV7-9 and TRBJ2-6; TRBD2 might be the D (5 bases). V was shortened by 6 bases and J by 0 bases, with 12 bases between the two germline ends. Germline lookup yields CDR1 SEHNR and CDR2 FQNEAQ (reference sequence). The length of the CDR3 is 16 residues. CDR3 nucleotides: TGTGCCAGCAGACTGGACTGGGGCTCTGGGGCCAACGTCCTGACTTTC. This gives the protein CASRLDWGSGANVLTF.

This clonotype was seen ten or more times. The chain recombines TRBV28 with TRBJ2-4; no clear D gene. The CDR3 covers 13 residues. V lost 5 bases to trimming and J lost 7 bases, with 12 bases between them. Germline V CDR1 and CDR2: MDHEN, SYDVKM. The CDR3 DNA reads TGTGCCAGCAGTCCGCCGTACCGGAACATTCAGTACTTC. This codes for CASSPPYRNIQYF.

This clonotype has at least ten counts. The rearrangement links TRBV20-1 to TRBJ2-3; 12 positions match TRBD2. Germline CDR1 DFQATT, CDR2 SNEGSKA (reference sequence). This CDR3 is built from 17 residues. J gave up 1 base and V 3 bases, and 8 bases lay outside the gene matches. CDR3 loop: CSARHTSGGYRTDTQYF. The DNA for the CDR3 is TGCAGTGCTAGGCACACTAGCGGGGGGTATCGCACAGATACGCAGTATTTT.

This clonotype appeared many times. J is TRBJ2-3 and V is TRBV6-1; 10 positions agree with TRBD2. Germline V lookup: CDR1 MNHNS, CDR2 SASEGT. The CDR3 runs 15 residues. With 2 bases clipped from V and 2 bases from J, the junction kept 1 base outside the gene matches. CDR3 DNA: TGTGCCAGCAGTGAACTAGCGGGGGTCACAGATACGCAGTATTTT. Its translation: CASSELAGVTDTQYF.

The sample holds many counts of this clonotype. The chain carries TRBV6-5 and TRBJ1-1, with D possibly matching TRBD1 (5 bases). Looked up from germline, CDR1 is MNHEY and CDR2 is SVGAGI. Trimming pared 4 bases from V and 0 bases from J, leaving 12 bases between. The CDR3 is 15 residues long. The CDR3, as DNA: TGTGCCAGCAGTTCCACCGGGGGGGTGAACACTGAAGCTTTCTTT. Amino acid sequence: CASSSTGGVNTEAFF.

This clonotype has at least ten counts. CDR3 DNA sequence: TGTGCCAGCACCCAAGGGGATGGAGGGACCCAGTACTTC. This translates into CASTQGDGGTQYF. The rearrangement links TRBV12-3 or TRBV12-4 to TRBJ2-5; D possibly uses TRBD1 or TRBD2 (5 bases each). CDR3 length: 13 amino acids. V was shortened by 7 bases and J by 7 bases, with 16 bases between the two germline ends.

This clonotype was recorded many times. The CDR3 nucleotides are TGTGCCAGCAGCTCCCGGGACAGGGAGAACTCACCCCTCCACTTT. Amino acid sequence: CASSSRDRENSPLHF. The rearrangement joins TRBV7-9 to TRBJ1-6; 9 positions agree with TRBD1. This CDR3 has 15 amino acids. Unmatched junction bases numbered 8, after V lost 4 bases and J lost 10 bases. The germline V gene encodes CDR1 SEHNR and CDR2 FQNEAQ (reference sequence).

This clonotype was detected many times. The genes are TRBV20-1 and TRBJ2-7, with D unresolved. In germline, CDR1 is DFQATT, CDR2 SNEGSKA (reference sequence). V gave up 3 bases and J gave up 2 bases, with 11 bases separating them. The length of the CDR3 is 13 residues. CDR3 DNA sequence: TGCAGTGCTAGGTCGGCAGCTCCCTACGAGCAGTACTTC. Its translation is CSARSAAPYEQYF.